This T cell receptor beta chain was sequenced for a study of early T cells in non-severe SARS-CoV-2 infection. On the study more broadly: Sequencing input comprised bulk RNA from unsorted whole blood; chain pairing was not available. Study-level results: Anti-spike CD8 responses were favored in VDJdb matching, and private and CD4 specificities were missed.

In the case of this clonotype: Its antigen remains unidentified.

Researchers tagged individual cDNA molecules with unique molecular identifiers. TCRdb called the 5' RACE reads again in MiXCR, with one record for every CDR3 protein. The data hold about 87,000 distinct CDR3 sequences, with 14% observed a single time. The sequencing input was whole blood. The clonotype was recovered from an adult who was a healthcare worker with PCR-confirmed SARS-CoV-2 infection or an uninfected control (not recorded which).

In nucleotides, the CDR3 is TGCAGTGCTCGCCGACTGAGCGGGGTAGAGACCCAGTACTTC. It specifies CSARRLSGVETQYF. The V gene is TRBV20-1, the J gene TRBJ2-5, with 7 bases that match TRBD2. Germline V gene sequence: CDR1 DFQATT, CDR2 SNEGSKA (reference sequence). CDR3 length equals 14 residues. V trimming: 5 bases; J trimming: 4 bases; junction bases outside the gene matches: 10.